This T cell receptor beta chain stems from a study of T cells in Graves' hyperthyroidism and ophthalmopathy. This clonotype was picked up a small number of times. Exclusion followed for patients with uncontrolled infection, other autoimmune disease, pregnancy or lactation. Blood was drawn at first hyperthyroidism diagnosis, before any ophthalmopathy symptoms. RNA transcripts provided the source from which TCR beta CDR3 regions were amplified. First-round RT-PCR of the TCR CDR3 relied on the HTBI primer set. TCRdb re-called the multiplex PCR reads through MiXCR, storing one row per CDR3 protein. The table records roughly 500,000 distinct CDR3 sequences, 14% of them present only once. This CDR3 is 14 amino acids long. Germline CDR1 MGHRA, CDR2 YSYEKL. The V end lost 4 bases, the J end lost 2 bases, and 12 bases lay between the germline ends.

The receptor was isolated from a woman between 25 and 40 years old with Graves' hyperthyroidism that later progressed to Graves' ophthalmopathy. The chain links TRBV4-1 to TRBJ2-7, with D hard to call. Sequences were obtained from blood. The CDR3 DNA is TGCGCCAGCAGCCCCAACGTGGGGACCTACGAGCAGTACTTC. Encoded protein: CASSPNVGTYEQYF.